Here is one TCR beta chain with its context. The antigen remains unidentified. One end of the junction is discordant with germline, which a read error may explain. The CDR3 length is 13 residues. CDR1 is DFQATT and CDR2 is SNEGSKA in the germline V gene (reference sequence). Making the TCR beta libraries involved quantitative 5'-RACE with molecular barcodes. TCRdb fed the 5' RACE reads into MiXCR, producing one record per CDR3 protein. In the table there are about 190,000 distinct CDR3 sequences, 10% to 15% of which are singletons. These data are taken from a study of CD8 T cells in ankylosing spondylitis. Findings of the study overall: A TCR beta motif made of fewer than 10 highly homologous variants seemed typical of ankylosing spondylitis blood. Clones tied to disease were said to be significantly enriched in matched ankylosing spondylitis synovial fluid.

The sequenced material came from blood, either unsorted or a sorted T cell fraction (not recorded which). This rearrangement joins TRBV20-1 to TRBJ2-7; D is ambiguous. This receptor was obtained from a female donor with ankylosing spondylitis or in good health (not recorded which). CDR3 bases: TGCAGTGCTAGAGATGTAACAGCCTACAAGCAGTACTTC. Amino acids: CSARDVTAYKQYF.